This TCR beta chain derives from a study of T cells after yellow fever vaccination. Findings and caveats of the study: Any FACS-sorted repertoire could hold abundant clonotypes that contaminate it from the bulk population. A small proportion of clonotypes was detected in both the CD4 and CD8 compartments.

The CDR3 length is 13 residues. The V and J ends lost 7 bases and 1 base, in that order; junction bases with no gene match: 2. The V gene's germline CDR1 is MDHEN and CDR2 SYDVKM. TCRdb itself ran the 5' RACE reads through MiXCR, one entry per CDR3 protein. The sample records about 320,000 distinct CDR3 sequences, around 12% being singletons. A few counts support this clonotype. Its target is unknown. V usage is TRBV28 and J usage is TRBJ2-3; the match to TRBD2 covers 7 bases. The source was CD4+ T cells sorted from PBMCs, collected 15 days after the yellow fever booster vaccination. The sequence was collected from a man between 18 and 29 years old who received the YFV17D yellow fever vaccine. The CDR3 sequence: CASKSGGTDTQYF. As DNA, the CDR3 is TGTGCCAGCAAAAGCGGGGGCACAGATACGCAGTATTTT.